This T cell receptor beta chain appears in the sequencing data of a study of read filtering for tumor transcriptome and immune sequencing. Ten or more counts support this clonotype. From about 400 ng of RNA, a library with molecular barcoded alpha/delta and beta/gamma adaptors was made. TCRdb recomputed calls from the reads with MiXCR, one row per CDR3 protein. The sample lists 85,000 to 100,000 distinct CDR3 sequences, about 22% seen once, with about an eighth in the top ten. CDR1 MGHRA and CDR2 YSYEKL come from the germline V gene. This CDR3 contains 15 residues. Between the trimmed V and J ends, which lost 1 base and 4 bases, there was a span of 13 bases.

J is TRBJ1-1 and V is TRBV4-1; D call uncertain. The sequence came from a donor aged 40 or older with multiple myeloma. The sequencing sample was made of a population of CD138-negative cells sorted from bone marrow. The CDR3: CASSQGVRAGTEAFF. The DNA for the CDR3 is TGCGCCAGCAGCCAAGGGGTGCGGGCTGGCACTGAAGCTTTCTTT.